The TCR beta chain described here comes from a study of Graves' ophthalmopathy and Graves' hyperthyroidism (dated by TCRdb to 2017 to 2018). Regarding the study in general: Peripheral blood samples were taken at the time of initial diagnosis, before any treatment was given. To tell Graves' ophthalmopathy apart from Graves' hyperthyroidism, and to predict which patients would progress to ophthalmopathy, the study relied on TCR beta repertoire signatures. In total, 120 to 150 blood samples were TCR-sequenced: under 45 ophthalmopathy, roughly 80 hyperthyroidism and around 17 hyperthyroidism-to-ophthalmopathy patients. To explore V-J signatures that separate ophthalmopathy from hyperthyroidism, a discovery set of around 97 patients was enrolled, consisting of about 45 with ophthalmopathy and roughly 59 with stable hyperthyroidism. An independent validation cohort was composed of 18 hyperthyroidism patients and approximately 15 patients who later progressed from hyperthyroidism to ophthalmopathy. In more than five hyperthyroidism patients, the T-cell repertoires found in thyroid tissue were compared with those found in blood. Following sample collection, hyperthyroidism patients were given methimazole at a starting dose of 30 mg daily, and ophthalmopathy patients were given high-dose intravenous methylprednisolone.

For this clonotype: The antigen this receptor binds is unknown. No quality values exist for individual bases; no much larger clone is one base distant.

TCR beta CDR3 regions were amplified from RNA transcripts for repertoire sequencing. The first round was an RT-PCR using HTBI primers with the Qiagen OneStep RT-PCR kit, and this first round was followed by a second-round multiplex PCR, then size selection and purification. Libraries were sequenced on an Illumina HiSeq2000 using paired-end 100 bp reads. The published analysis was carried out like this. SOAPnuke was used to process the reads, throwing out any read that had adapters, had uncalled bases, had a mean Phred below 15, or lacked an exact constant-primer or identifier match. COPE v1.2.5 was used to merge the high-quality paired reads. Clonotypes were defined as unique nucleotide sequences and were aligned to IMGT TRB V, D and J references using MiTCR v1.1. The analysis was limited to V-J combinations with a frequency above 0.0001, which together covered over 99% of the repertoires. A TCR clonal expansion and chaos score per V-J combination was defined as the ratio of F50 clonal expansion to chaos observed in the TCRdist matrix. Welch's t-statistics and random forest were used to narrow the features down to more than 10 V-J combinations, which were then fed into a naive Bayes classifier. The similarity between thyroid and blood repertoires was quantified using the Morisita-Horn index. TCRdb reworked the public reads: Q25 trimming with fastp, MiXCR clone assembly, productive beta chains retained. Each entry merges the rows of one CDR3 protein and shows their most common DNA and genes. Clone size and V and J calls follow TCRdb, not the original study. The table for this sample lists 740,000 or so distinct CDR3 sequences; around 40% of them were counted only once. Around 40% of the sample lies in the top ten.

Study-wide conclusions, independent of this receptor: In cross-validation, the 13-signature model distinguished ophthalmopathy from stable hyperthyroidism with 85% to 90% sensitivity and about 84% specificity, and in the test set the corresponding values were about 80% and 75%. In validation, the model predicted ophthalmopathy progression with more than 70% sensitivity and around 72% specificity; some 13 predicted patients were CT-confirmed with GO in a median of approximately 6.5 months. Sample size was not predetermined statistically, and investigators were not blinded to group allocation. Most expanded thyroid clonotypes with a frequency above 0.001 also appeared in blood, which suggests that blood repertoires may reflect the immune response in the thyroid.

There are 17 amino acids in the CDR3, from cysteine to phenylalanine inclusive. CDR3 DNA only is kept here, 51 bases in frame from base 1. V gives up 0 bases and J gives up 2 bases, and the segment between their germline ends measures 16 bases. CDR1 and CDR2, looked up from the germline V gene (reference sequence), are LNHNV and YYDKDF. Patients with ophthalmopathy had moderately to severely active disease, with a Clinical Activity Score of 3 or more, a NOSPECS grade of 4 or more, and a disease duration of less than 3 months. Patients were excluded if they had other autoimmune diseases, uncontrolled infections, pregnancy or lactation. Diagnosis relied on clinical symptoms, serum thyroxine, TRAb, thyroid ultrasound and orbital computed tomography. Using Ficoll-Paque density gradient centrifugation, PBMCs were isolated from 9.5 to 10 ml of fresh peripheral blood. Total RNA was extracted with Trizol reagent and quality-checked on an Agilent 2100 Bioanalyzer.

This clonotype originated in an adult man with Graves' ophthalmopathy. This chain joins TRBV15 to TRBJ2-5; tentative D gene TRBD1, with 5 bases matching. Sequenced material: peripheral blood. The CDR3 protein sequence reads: CATSREKGFPTQETQYF. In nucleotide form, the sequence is TGTGCCACCAGCAGAGAGAAGGGGTTCCCTACTCAAGAGACCCAGTACTTC.